A selection of T cell receptor beta chains follows, all from one sample in a study of blood T cells in healthy people across ages. One entry per CDR3 protein results from TCRdb running MiXCR on the 5' RACE reads. The table records hundreds of thousands of distinct CDR3 sequences, approximately 29% of them present only once. Sequenced material: blood. Receptor source: an elderly woman in good health. The CDR3 runs from the conserved cysteine through the conserved F or W. D genes are given only for firm matches. Not all rows give a size; the values are once, few, many and, for expanded clones, a class.

D: .
V: TRBV12-3/TRBV12-4
size: few
length: 13
CDR3: CASSYWYAEVAFF

D: .
V: TRBV4-2
size: few
length: 13
CDR3: CASSQVLDRPQHF

D: .
V: TRBV28
size: many
length: 15
CDR3: CASRGGGKGKNIQYF

D: .
V: TRBV20-1
size: many
length: 13
CDR3: CSAPGVLQETQYF

D: TRBD1
V: TRBV20-1
size: .
length: 12
CDR3: CSAQGARTEAFF

D: .
V: TRBV7-2
size: .
length: 13
CDR3: CASSLTQEQPQHF

D: .
V: TRBV7-2
size: many
length: 14
CDR3: CASSLGREVDEQFF

D: .
V: TRBV20-1
size: .
length: 13
CDR3: CSARPGATTEAFF

D: .
V: TRBV24-1
size: many
length: 13
CDR3: CATGTRTGGGYTF

D: .
V: TRBV6-1
size: .
length: 13
CDR3: CASTAGRSYEQYF

D: TRBD2
V: TRBV20-1
size: many
length: 16
CDR3: CSATAGTSDVGETQYF

D: .
V: TRBV7-2
size: many
length: 13
CDR3: CASSLVPDQWKYF

D: .
V: TRBV2
size: many
length: 14
CDR3: CASSLGRIESSEYF

D: TRBD2
V: TRBV10-3
size: many
length: 18
CDR3: CAISDGGLAGGVQETQYF